This TCR beta chain was documented in a study of blood T cell repertoires in COVID-19. In the study overall: Donors in the United States, Italy and Spain gave samples during acute or convalescent COVID-19. The cDNA or gDNA used as material had been derived from T cells, B-cell-depleted T cells, or PBMCs.

Germline assignment: CDR1 KGHSH and CDR2 LQKENI. The CDR3 spans 12 residues. With 6 bases clipped from V and 9 bases from J, the junction kept 5 bases outside the gene matches. This clone occurred once. Original data processing: Amplification of reference gene primers provided the estimated nucleated cell counts. Some clones are missing from TCRdb's copy, which holds only in-frame ones; the method was immunoSEQ multiplex PCR. From that table come the V and J calls and clone size; the DNA was used to work out D and trimming. The sample records 90,000 or so clones, roughly 84% being singletons. The sequencing sample was made of peripheral blood. The source is a man aged 55 to 69 with acute or convalescent COVID-19. The V and J genes are TRBV18 and TRBJ2-1; 7 bases line up with TRBD1. CDR3 sequence reads: CASSGTVPEQFF. The CDR3 bases are TGTGCCAGCTCGGGGACAGTTCCTGAGCAGTTCTTC.